The 25 T cell receptor beta chains below come from one sample, sequenced in a study of OX40 agonist ivuxolimab in advanced cancers. Profiled with immunoSEQ multiplex PCR; TCRdb holds only in-frame clones, not every one. Here the sample spans 75,000 to 100,000 clones, 65% to 90% being singletons. This material consisted of CD4+ or CD8+ T cells sorted from blood, taken in a trial of the OX40 agonist ivuxolimab. Every receptor here comes from an adult with an advanced solid tumor such as melanoma, head and neck, liver or kidney cancer.

The V call is TRBV7-9, the J call TRBJ1-1, with D uncertain. V was trimmed by 4 bases and J by 1 base, leaving 4 bases between them. The CDR3 loop spans 12 amino acids. Germline V CDR1 and CDR2: SEHNR, FQNEAQ (reference sequence). The CDR3 reads CASSSWNTEAFF. CDR3 nucleotide sequence: TGTGCCAGCAGCTCGTGGAACACTGAAGCTTTCTTT.

The genes are TRBV4-1 and TRBJ2-5; D is possibly TRBD2 (6 bases). CDR1 is MGHRA, CDR2 YSYEKL, per germline. V was cut by 1 base and J by 5 bases, with 11 bases left in between. The CDR3 spans 14 residues. The CDR3 bases are TGCGCCAGCAGCCAAGTCCAGAGCGGGGAGACCCAGTACTTC. It yields the protein CASSQVQSGETQYF.

The chain couples TRBV18 to TRBJ1-4; 10 bases match TRBD1. After removal of 4 bases from V and 4 bases from J, the junction contained 6 bases not matched to a gene. The V gene's germline CDR1 is KGHSH and CDR2 LQKENI. This CDR3 has 16 amino acids. The chain's CDR3 is CASSLRQGANNEKLFF. The CDR3, as DNA: TGTGCCAGCTCACTCAGACAGGGGGCTAATAATGAAAAACTGTTTTTT.

The chain uses TRBV5-1 and TRBJ2-3, with D hard to call. The CDR3 has 15 residues. The ends were cut back, 0 bases at V and 2 bases at J, with 10 bases in the middle. Germline loops: CDR1 SGHRS, CDR2 YFSETQ. CDR3 sequence (DNA): TGCGCCAGCAGCTTGGTTGAGGTGAACACAGATACGCAGTATTTT. This gives the protein CASSLVEVNTDTQYF.

CDR3 DNA: TGTGCCAGCAGCTCTCGGACAGGGAGCTACGAGCAGTACTTC. The encoded protein is CASSSRTGSYEQYF. The rearrangement joins TRBV5-6 to TRBJ2-7; 8 bases align to TRBD1. CDR1 is SGHDT and CDR2 is YYEEEE in the germline V gene. The ends lost 3 bases at V and 3 bases at J; junction bases unmatched: 5. This CDR3 comprises 14 residues.

CDR3 sequence reads: CAWSLRAGLGSYEQYF. In DNA, the CDR3 is TGTGCCTGGAGCCTCAGAGCGGGACTAGGGTCCTACGAGCAGTACTTC. The chain links TRBV30 to TRBJ2-7, with TRBD2 matching 8 bases. CDR3 length: 16 residues. Germline values: CDR1 GTSNPN, CDR2 SVGIG (reference sequence). Losses at the gene ends were 3 bases for V and 1 base for J; bases not matched to a gene: 11.

This chain connects TRBV19 to TRBJ2-2, with D perhaps TRBD2 (5 bases). The CDR3 runs to 13 residues. V lost 4 bases and J 6 bases, leaving 9 bases between the germline ends. In germline, CDR1 is LNHDA, CDR2 SQIVND (reference sequence). DNA for the CDR3: TGTGCCAGTAGTACCCGGGGTTCCGGGGAGCTGTTTTTT. Translation: CASSTRGSGELFF. The whole variable domain, filled in from reference TRBV19 and TRBJ2-2, reads DGGITQSPKYLFRKEGQNVTLSCEQNLNHDAMYWYRQDPGQGLRLIYYSQIVNDFQKGDIAEGYSVSREKKESFPLTVTSAQKNPTAFYLCASSTRGSGELFFGEGSRLTVL.

This chain connects TRBV5-1 to TRBJ1-2, with a tentative D call TRBD1 (5 bases). Germline V CDR1 and CDR2: SGHRS, YFSETQ. The length of the CDR3 is 13 residues. V lost 4 bases and J lost 5, with 12 bases in between. CDR3 in amino acids: CASSPRDLYGYTF. CDR3 coding DNA: TGCGCCAGCAGCCCGCGGGACCTTTATGGCTACACCTTC. Full variable domain (outside the CDR3, taken from reference TRBV5-1 and TRBJ1-2): KAGVTQTPRYLIKTRGQQVTLSCSPISGHRSVSWYQQTPGQGLQFLFEYFSETQRNKGNFPGRFSGRQFSNSRSEMNVSTLELGDSALYLCASSPRDLYGYTFGSGTRLTVV.

This clone occurred a few times. The J gene is TRBJ1-2, the V gene TRBV27, with D unclear. Germline CDR1 is MNHEY and CDR2 is SMNVEV (reference sequence). The V end was cut by 6 bases, the J end by 1 base, with 9 bases between. CDR3 length: 13 residues. The CDR3 sequence is CASRSGFNYGYTF. CDR3 nucleotide sequence: TGTGCCAGCAGATCGGGGTTTAACTATGGCTACACCTTC.

The chain is built from TRBV5-1 and TRBJ2-7; 8 nucleotides agree with TRBD1. Trimming at V came to 4 bases and at J to 4 bases, leaving 13 bases not matched to a gene. Germline lookup yields CDR1 SGHRS and CDR2 YFSETQ. The CDR3 runs 16 residues. The CDR3 nucleotides read TGCGCCAGCAGCAAAATGCCGGGACAGGAAAGGTACGAGCAGTACTTC. Amino acid sequence: CASSKMPGQERYEQYF.

The genes are TRBV14 and TRBJ2-5; 9 positions agree with TRBD2. Germline-derived CDR1 and CDR2 are SGHDN and FVKESK. The CDR3 is 15 amino acids. V shed 1 base, J shed 5 bases, and the junction held 5 bases outside the gene matches. This CDR3 reads CASSQVAGVKETQYF. CDR3 DNA: TGTGCCAGCAGCCAAGTAGCGGGAGTAAAGGAGACCCAGTACTTC.

This clone was seen a few times. This CDR3 is CASRHTIQGGGYTF. In DNA, the CDR3 is TGTGCCAGCAGACATACCATACAGGGAGGAGGCTACACCTTC. The V and J genes are TRBV27 and TRBJ1-2, with a tentative D call TRBD1 (6 bases). V was cut by 6 bases and J by 8 bases, with 19 bases left in between. The CDR3 covers 14 residues. The germline V gene encodes CDR1 MNHEY and CDR2 SMNVEV (reference sequence).

The chain is built from TRBV7-9 and TRBJ1-1; TRBD1 might be the D (6 bases). V was pared by 5 bases and J by 3 bases, with 16 bases between. CDR3 length: 15 residues. Germline CDR1 is SEHNR and CDR2 is FQNEAQ (reference sequence). The CDR3 is CASSLHREQDTEAFF. CDR3 sequence (DNA): TGTGCCAGCAGCCTACACAGGGAACAGGACACTGAAGCTTTCTTT.

CDR3 coding DNA: TGTGCCAGCTCAACTCAGGGGGTTGGAAACACCATATATTTT. This gives the protein CASSTQGVGNTIYF. V is TRBV18 and J is TRBJ1-3; TRBD1 aligns across 7 bases. The J segment lost 3 bases and the V segment lost 5 bases, leaving 4 bases of the junction unmatched. The CDR3 has 14 amino acids. Germline V gives CDR1 KGHSH, CDR2 LQKENI.

The V and J genes are TRBV5-5 and TRBJ1-1; possible D gene TRBD1, 5 bases. The CDR3 covers 14 residues. Deletions cut 3 bases from V and 4 bases from J, with 13 bases between. Germline V gives CDR1 SGHKS, CDR2 YYEKEE (reference sequence). CDR3 loop: CASSWMGDSTEAFF. The CDR3 DNA is TGTGCCAGCAGCTGGATGGGGGATAGCACTGAAGCTTTCTTT.

The chain links TRBV5-6 to TRBJ1-2, with D hard to call. Trimming removed 3 bases from V and 4 bases from J, with 7 bases in between. The CDR3 runs to 12 residues. CDR1 is SGHDT and CDR2 is YYEEEE in the germline V gene. The CDR3 spells CASSSRSYGYTF. As DNA, the CDR3 is TGTGCCAGCAGCTCCCGGTCCTATGGCTACACCTTC.

This chain connects TRBV6-1 to TRBJ2-1; TRBD2 agrees at 9 bases. This CDR3 has 17 residues. Trimming removed 6 bases from V and 2 bases from J; junction bases left unmatched: 11. CDR1 is MNHNS and CDR2 is SASEGT in the germline V gene. DNA for the CDR3: TGTGCCAGCAGAGAAAAGTTGACTAGCGGAACCTACAATGAGCAGTTCTTC. Its translation: CASREKLTSGTYNEQFF.

Notes on this clone: At one boundary the junction diverges from the germline segment, which might be a read error. The CDR3, as DNA: TGTGCCAGCAGTTCCAAATGGGGACAGGAGGACTTT. Protein: CASSSKWGQEDF. The rearrangement links TRBV28 to TRBJ1-5; TRBD1 agrees at 8 bases. CDR1 is MDHEN and CDR2 is SYDVKM in the germline V gene. This CDR3 spans 12 amino acids. Looking up the rest from reference TRBV28 and TRBJ1-5 gives the full variable domain: DVKVTQSSRYLVKRTGEKVFLECVQDMDHENMFWYRQDPGLGLRLIYFSYDVKMKEKGDIPEGYSVSREKKERFSLILESASTNQTSMYLCASSSKWGQEDFGDGTRLSIL.

This clone appeared a single time. The chain is built from TRBV1 and TRBJ2-7; TRBD2 is the table's D call, not checked against the DNA. TRBV1 is described as a pseudogene. CDR3 length: 17 amino acids. Here the CDR3 reads CTSSLRERRGRVVEQYF. In DNA form, the CDR3 reads TGCACCAGCAGCCTTCGGGAGAGACGTGGAAGGGTGGTAGAGCAGTACTTC.

This clone was seen a single time. This chain joins TRBV2 and TRBJ1-1, with D possibly being TRBD1 (5 bases). The V end was cut by 6 bases, the J end by 2 bases, with 16 bases between. The germline CDR1 and CDR2 sequences are SNHLY and FYNNEI. This CDR3 is 15 amino acids long. The CDR3 is CASSLTPTANTEAFF. Written as DNA, the CDR3 is TGTGCCAGCAGCCTGACCCCGACAGCCAACACTGAAGCTTTCTTT.

This clone was seen only a few times. This chain uses TRBV28 with TRBJ1-3, with D unresolved. The CDR3 covers 16 residues. V gave up 5 bases and J gave up 4 bases, with 18 bases separating them. Germline CDR1 reads MDHEN; CDR2 reads SYDVKM. CDR3 coding DNA: TGTGCCAGCAGTCCCCGGGCCCTCCCGTGGGGAAACACCATATATTTT. As protein: CASSPRALPWGNTIYF.

The chain joins TRBV28 to TRBJ1-1, with D tentatively TRBD1 (5 bases). Trimming took off 2 bases at V and 4 bases at J, with 8 bases between the two ends. This CDR3 contains 13 residues. In germline, CDR1 is MDHEN, CDR2 SYDVKM. CDR3 nucleotide sequence: TGTGCCAGCAGTTTAAGCAGGGCCACTGAAGCTTTCTTT. Translating gives CASSLSRATEAFF.

This clone appeared a single time. At one of its ends the junction is not consistent with the germline gene, which may arise from a read error. The DNA for the CDR3 is TGTGCCTGGAGTGTCCATCGGGATGGGCTAGCCGACTTC. It is translated as CAWSVHRDGLADF. V is TRBV30 and J is TRBJ2-5, with D tentatively TRBD2 (5 bases). CDR3 length: 13 amino acids. Per the germline V gene, CDR1 is GTSNPN and CDR2 is SVGIG (reference sequence). Complete variable domain (other parts from reference TRBV30 and TRBJ2-5): SQTIHQWPATLVQPVGSPLSLECTVEGTSNPNLYWYRQAAGRGLQLLFYSVGIGQISSEVPQNLSASRPQDRQFILSSKKLLLSDSGFYLCAWSVHRDGLADFGPGTRLLVL.

The chain is built from TRBV19 and TRBJ1-2; D uncertain. The CDR3 totals 14 residues. Looked up from germline, CDR1 is LNHDA and CDR2 is SQIVND (reference sequence). Trimming took off 2 bases at V and 2 bases at J, with 9 bases between the two ends. DNA of the CDR3: TGTGCCAGTAGTATAACGATCAGAAACTATGGCTACACCTTC. Protein sequence: CASSITIRNYGYTF.

The chain is built from TRBV7-9 and TRBJ2-3; D gene uncertain. V was trimmed by 1 base and J by 0 bases, leaving 5 bases between them. Germline CDR1 reads SEHNR; CDR2 reads FQNEAQ (reference sequence). This CDR3 comprises 14 residues. The chain's CDR3 is CASSLERSTDTQYF. In DNA, the CDR3 is TGTGCCAGCAGCTTAGAACGGAGCACAGATACGCAGTATTTT.